This T cell receptor beta chain was recorded in a study of T cell responses to AZD1222 COVID-19 vaccine. In regard to this clone: Its antigen is undetermined.

The germline V gene encodes CDR1 SGHDT and CDR2 YYEEEE. The CDR3 runs 15 residues. Trimming removed 0 bases at V and 1 base at J, with 7 bases between. Generated by immunoSEQ multiplex PCR, the TCRdb table keeps only in-frame clones and is missing some. The sample records 110,000 or so clones, 90% to 95% being singletons. The study, taken as a whole, reports: In the spike-specific TCR repertoire, nearly half reportedly target unmutated variant regions. Clonal diversity may have been underestimated in mostly white British donors. When two AZD1222 doses had been given, Spike-specific TCR breadth and depth rose.

The material sequenced was peripheral blood, taken on day 0 of AZD1222 vaccination. The clonotype originates from an adult in good health. V is TRBV5-6 and J is TRBJ2-2, with D perhaps TRBD2 (5 bases). The chain's CDR3 is CASSLDGGNTGELFF. The CDR3 nucleotides are TGTGCCAGCAGCTTGGACGGAGGGAACACCGGGGAGCTGTTTTTT. The full variable domain, completed using reference TRBV5-6 and TRBJ2-2, is DAGVTQSPTHLIKTRGQQVTLRCSPKSGHDTVSWYQQALGQGPQFIFQYYEEEERQRGNFPDRFSGHQFPNYSSELNVNALLLGDSALYLCASSLDGGNTGELFFGEGSRLTVL.